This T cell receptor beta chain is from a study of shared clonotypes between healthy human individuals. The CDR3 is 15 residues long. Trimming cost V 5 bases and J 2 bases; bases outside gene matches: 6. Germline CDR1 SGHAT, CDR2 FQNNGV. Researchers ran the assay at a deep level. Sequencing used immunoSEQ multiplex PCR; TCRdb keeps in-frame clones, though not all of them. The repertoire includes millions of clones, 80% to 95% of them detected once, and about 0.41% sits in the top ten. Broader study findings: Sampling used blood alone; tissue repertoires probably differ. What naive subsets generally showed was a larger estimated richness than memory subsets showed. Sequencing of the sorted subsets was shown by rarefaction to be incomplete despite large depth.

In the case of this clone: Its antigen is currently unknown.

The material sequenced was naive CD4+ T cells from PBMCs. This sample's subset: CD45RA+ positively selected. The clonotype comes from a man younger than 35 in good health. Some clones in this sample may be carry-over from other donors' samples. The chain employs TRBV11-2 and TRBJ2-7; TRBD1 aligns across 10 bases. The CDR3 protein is CASSLDRGATYEQYF. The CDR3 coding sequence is TGTGCCAGCAGCCTGGACAGGGGGGCCACCTACGAGCAGTACTTC.